The 24 T cell receptor beta chains below all came from one sample that was sequenced in a study of T cell repertoires in ileal Crohn's disease. The table came from immunoSEQ multiplex PCR; TCRdb's copy has only in-frame clones and leaves some out. The sample has some 16,000 clones, just over 90% seen once. Sequenced sample: ileal tissue. These receptors came from an adult with Crohn's disease.

This chain links TRBV11-3 with TRBJ2-1; possibly TRBD1 for D (5 bases). The CDR3 runs to 15 residues. Trimming took 2 bases from V and 2 from J, leaving 10 bases between them. CDR1 and CDR2 (germline): SGHNT, YENEEA. The CDR3 sequence: CASSLRAGTYNEQFF. In DNA, the CDR3 is TGTGCCAGCAGCTTAAGAGCAGGGACCTACAATGAGCAGTTCTTC.

The chain employs TRBV7-9 and TRBJ2-7; 8 positions match TRBD1. CDR3 length: 14 residues. V gave up 5 bases and J gave up 4 bases; unmatched junction bases: 7. CDR1 is SEHNR, CDR2 FQNEAQ, per germline (reference sequence). The CDR3 spells CASSPGQGGYEQYF. The CDR3 DNA reads TGTGCCAGCAGCCCCGGACAGGGCGGATACGAGCAGTACTTC.

The CDR3 region has the DNA TGTGCCAGCAGTTGGGACAGGGGGCGCGGGTCACCCCTCCACTTT. Encoded protein: CASSWDRGRGSPLHF. This chain joins TRBV2 and TRBJ1-6; 12 bases agree with TRBD1. The CDR3 contains 15 residues. V was clipped by 5 bases and J by 10 bases; unmatched bases: 6. Germline loops: CDR1 SNHLY, CDR2 FYNNEI. Full variable domain (remainder filled in from reference TRBV2 and TRBJ1-6): EPEVTQTPSHQVTQMGQEVILRCVPISNHLYFYWYRQILGQKVEFLVSFYNNEISEKSEIFDDQFSVERPDGSNFTLKIRSTKLEDSAMYFCASSWDRGRGSPLHFGNGTRLTVT.

The chain is built from TRBV4-1 and TRBJ1-2; tentatively, D is TRBD1 (6 bases). This CDR3 is 14 amino acids long. The germline V gene has CDR1 MGHRA and CDR2 YSYEKL. The V end lost 0 bases, the J end lost 5 bases, and 10 bases lay between the germline ends. The CDR3 region has the DNA TGCGCCAGCAGCCAAGAGACCAGGGGATATGGCTACACCTTC. Translated: CASSQETRGYGYTF.

The rearrangement links TRBV19 to TRBJ2-4; D might be TRBD2 (6 bases). V was cut by 3 bases and J by 2 bases, with 14 bases left in between. This CDR3 has 16 amino acids. Germline V CDR1 and CDR2: LNHDA, SQIVND (reference sequence). DNA of the CDR3: TGTGCCAGTAGTATCCGGGGGTCGGTCACCAAAAACATTCAGTACTTC. Amino acids: CASSIRGSVTKNIQYF. The full variable domain, rest sourced from reference TRBV19 and TRBJ2-4, is DGGITQSPKYLFRKEGQNVTLSCEQNLNHDAMYWYRQDPGQGLRLIYYSQIVNDFQKGDIAEGYSVSREKKESFPLTVTSAQKNPTAFYLCASSIRGSVTKNIQYFGAGTRLSVL.

V gene TRBV5-1 combines with J gene TRBJ2-1; 9 nucleotides line up with TRBD2. The ends lost 4 bases at V and 10 bases at J; junction bases unmatched: 12. This CDR3 comprises 15 residues. Germline CDR1 SGHRS, CDR2 YFSETQ. The CDR3 region is CASSPIAGEPGEQFF. As DNA, the CDR3 is TGCGCCAGCAGCCCAATAGCGGGGGAGCCGGGGGAGCAGTTCTTC.

The chain employs TRBV2 and TRBJ2-3; a possible D gene is TRBD1 (6 bases). Trimming pared 8 bases from V and 8 bases from J, leaving 11 bases between. Germline V lookup: CDR1 SNHLY, CDR2 FYNNEI. The CDR3 length is 11 residues. CDR3 amino acids: CASLGQGTQYF. The DNA for the CDR3 is TGTGCCAGCCTGGGACAAGGTACGCAGTATTTT.

The rearrangement joins TRBV6-5 to TRBJ2-7, with D possibly matching TRBD2 (6 bases). Germline assignment: CDR1 MNHEY and CDR2 SVGAGI. The CDR3 sequence is 16 residues long. Deletions cut 4 bases from V and 4 bases from J, with 20 bases between. For the CDR3, the DNA is TGTGCCAGCAGTTTCGACGGGACTGATTCCTTTTACGAGCAGTACTTC. Translation: CASSFDGTDSFYEQYF.

CDR3 in amino acids: CASSLDDRWNGYTF. In nucleotides, the CDR3 is TGTGCCAGCAGCTTAGACGACAGGTGGAACGGATACACCTTC. V gene TRBV7-9 combines with J gene TRBJ1-2, with D perhaps matching TRBD1 (6 bases). The CDR3 loop spans 14 amino acids. V dropped 1 base and J dropped 11 bases, with 17 bases sitting between them. Germline V gene sequence: CDR1 SEHNR, CDR2 FQNEAQ (reference sequence).

Worth noting for this clone: The junction departs from the called germline gene at one end, perhaps through a read error. V gene TRBV6-1 combines with J gene TRBJ2-5, with TRBD2 identical over 11 bases. The CDR3 has 17 amino acids. Germline V gene lookup returns CDR1 MNHNS and CDR2 SASEGT. The CDR3 bases are TGTGCCAGCAGTGAACTAGCGGGGGGCCTGTACCAAGGGACCCAGTACTTC. As protein: CASSELAGGLYQGTQYF.

This chain connects TRBV13 to TRBJ2-3, with 7 bases matching TRBD2. The germline CDR1 and CDR2 sequences are PRHDT and FYEKMQ (reference sequence). Trimming at V came to 5 bases and at J to 3 bases, leaving 8 bases not matched to a gene. There are 15 residues in the CDR3. The CDR3 is CASSPEGGGTDTQYF. The CDR3 DNA reads as TGTGCCAGCAGCCCAGAGGGCGGGGGTACAGATACGCAGTATTTT. Full variable domain (rest looked up from reference TRBV13 and TRBJ2-3): AAGVIQSPRHLIKEKRETATLKCYPIPRHDTVYWYQQGPGQDPQFLISFYEKMQSDKGSIPDRFSAQQFSDYHSELNMSSLELGDSALYFCASSPEGGGTDTQYFGPGTRLTVL.

This clone was seen only a few times. The V gene is TRBV18, the J gene TRBJ1-1; a possible D gene is TRBD1 (5 bases). With 6 bases removed from V and 5 bases from J, the gap between germline ends came to 16 bases. CDR1 KGHSH and CDR2 LQKENI come from the germline V gene. The CDR3 contains 14 residues. The CDR3 sequence: CASSLPGLWTEAFF. The CDR3 region has the DNA TGTGCCAGCTCGCTCCCAGGGTTATGGACTGAAGCTTTCTTT.

The chain couples TRBV7-6 to TRBJ2-1, with TRBD2 matching over 8 bases. The CDR3 contains 16 residues. Germline assignment: CDR1 SGHVS and CDR2 FNYEAQ. The ends lost 0 bases at V and 8 bases at J; junction bases unmatched: 9. CDR3: CASSLAWTSRGDEQFF. CDR3 in DNA: TGTGCCAGCAGCTTAGCTTGGACTAGCCGGGGGGATGAGCAGTTCTTC. Using reference TRBV7-6 and TRBJ2-1 for the parts outside the CDR3, the full variable domain is GAGVSQSPRYKVTKRGQDVALRCDPISGHVSLYWYRQALGQGPEFLTYFNYEAQQDKSGLPNDRFSAERPEGSISTLTIQRTEQRDSAMYRCASSLAWTSRGDEQFFGPGTRLTVL.

V usage is TRBV2 and J usage is TRBJ2-3, with D possibly TRBD1 on 5 matching bases. The CDR3 totals 14 residues. Trimming pared 7 bases from V and 2 bases from J, leaving 13 bases between. The germline V gene encodes CDR1 SNHLY and CDR2 FYNNEI. CDR3 DNA sequence: TGTGCCAGCACCGAGACAGAGGCCACAGATACGCAGTATTTT. Its protein is CASTETEATDTQYF.

V usage is TRBV5-1 and J usage is TRBJ2-7, with a possible D match to TRBD1 (6 bases). This CDR3 spans 16 amino acids. Germline V gene lookup returns CDR1 SGHRS and CDR2 YFSETQ. V dropped 4 bases and J dropped 0 bases, with 17 bases sitting between them. The CDR3 protein is CASSRQATGSSYEQYF. The CDR3 nucleotides read TGCGCCAGCAGCCGTCAAGCGACAGGAAGCTCCTACGAGCAGTACTTC.

This chain uses TRBV30 with TRBJ1-3; 9 bases align to TRBD1. The CDR3 extends over 15 amino acids. CDR1 is GTSNPN, CDR2 SVGIG, per germline (reference sequence). The junction had 6 bases not matched to a gene; V was cut back by 4 bases and J by 2 bases. The CDR3 DNA is TGTGCCTGGACCTTACAGGGGGCCGCTGGAAACACCATATATTTT. This translates into CAWTLQGAAGNTIYF.

The chain combines TRBV4-2 with TRBJ2-5, with 11 nucleotides matching TRBD2. Trimming at V came to 3 bases and at J to 4 bases, leaving 4 bases not matched to a gene. The CDR3 loop spans 15 amino acids. CDR1 LGHNA and CDR2 YNFKEQ come from the germline V gene. The chain's CDR3 is CASSQSSGGRETQYF. The DNA of the CDR3 is TGTGCCAGCAGCCAGTCTAGCGGGGGGCGAGAGACCCAGTACTTC.

The V gene is TRBV27, the J gene TRBJ1-5; 7 bases fit TRBD1. After removal of 2 bases from V and 2 bases from J, the junction contained 0 bases not matched to a gene. Per the germline V gene, CDR1 is MNHEY and CDR2 is SMNVEV (reference sequence). This CDR3 comprises 14 residues. The DNA of the CDR3 is TGTGCCAGCAGTTTAGGACAGGGCAATCAGCCCCAGCATTTT. Residues: CASSLGQGNQPQHF.

The rearrangement uses TRBV11-2 and TRBJ2-1; possible D gene TRBD2, 5 bases. CDR1 and CDR2 (germline): SGHAT, FQNNGV. The CDR3 extends over 11 amino acids. V lost 0 bases to trimming and J lost 15 bases, with 9 bases between them. The DNA for the CDR3 is TGTGCCAGCAGCTTAGAGACTACACGGTTCTTC. Encoded protein: CASSLETTRFF.

The chain recombines TRBV5-6 with TRBJ1-1; D not resolved. From germline, CDR1 is SGHDT and CDR2 YYEEEE. Trimming removed 2 bases at V and 4 bases at J, with 12 bases between. The CDR3 is 14 amino acids. The CDR3 coding sequence is TGTGCCAGCAGCTTTTGGCAGGCAACCACTGAAGCTTTCTTT. Protein product: CASSFWQATTEAFF.

The chain links TRBV5-1 to TRBJ2-2; D remains ambiguous. Looked up from germline, CDR1 is SGHRS and CDR2 is YFSETQ. There are 14 residues in the CDR3. The V end lost 0 bases, the J end lost 4 bases, and 7 bases lay between the germline ends. The CDR3 coding sequence is TGCGCCAGCAGCTTGGACCCGGGCACCGGGGAGCTGTTTTTT. It translates to CASSLDPGTGELFF.

The chain links TRBV9 to TRBJ2-3; D might be TRBD2 (5 bases). The CDR3 is 15 residues long. The germline V gene encodes CDR1 SGDLS and CDR2 YYNGEE. V shed 3 bases and J shed 5 bases, with 16 bases lying between them. CDR3 amino acids: CASSAGLGVGDTQYF. Here the CDR3 DNA reads TGTGCCAGCAGCGCCGGCCTCGGGGTAGGAGATACGCAGTATTTT.

V and J are TRBV25-1 and TRBJ1-4; D may be TRBD1 (5 bases). Germline V CDR1 and CDR2: MGHDK, SYGVNS. The V end was cut by 8 bases, the J end by 5 bases, with 6 bases between. The CDR3 has 11 amino acids. DNA of the CDR3: TGTGCCAGCCGGGGGAATGAAAAACTGTTTTTT. Residues: CASRGNEKLFF.

The J gene is TRBJ1-1, the V gene TRBV2, with D possibly TRBD1 on 5 matching bases. The CDR3 length is 14 residues. V lost 9 bases to trimming and J lost 0 bases, with 14 bases between them. Germline values: CDR1 SNHLY, CDR2 FYNNEI. The CDR3 coding sequence is TGTGCCAGTACGGGTGGGGGGTTGAACACTGAAGCTTTCTTT. As protein: CASTGGGLNTEAFF.